The source of this T cell receptor beta chain is a study of T cell responses to AZD1222 COVID-19 vaccine (dated by TCRdb to the early 2020s). A note on the overall study: A total of about 230 trial participants underwent TCR sequencing, of whom 207 received two doses of AZD1222 and some 25 received two doses of the MenACWY control vaccine. Trial participants were enrolled into age subgroups of 18-55, 56-69 and 70-plus years, which contained about 160, 30 and 59 TCR-sequenced participants, respectively.

A remark on this clone: The antigen this receptor binds is unknown. Per-base qualities were not stored, and no clone one base away is much larger.

Sample time point, as interpreted from the label and publication: baseline before first vaccination. Interpreted using the paper, the treatment or condition label stands for: meningococcal conjugate vaccine given as trial control. Vaccinee samples were obtained from the UK trials COV001 and COV002, which included a single-blind randomized controlled phase 2/3 trial of AZD1222 (ChAdOx1 nCoV-19) in healthy adults. For TCRbeta chain sequencing, PBMC samples were collected from trial participants at day 0 and at day 28 after the second dose. Results the study describes overall, beyond this receptor: Conclusions about previously exposed vaccinees were limited because only a handful of AZD1222 recipients were SARS-CoV-2 seropositive at baseline. Participants were mostly white British, with more females than males. The authors suggested clonal diversity may have been underestimated. The 56-69-year group was small, and its depth increase did not reach significance, likely because of low power. After two AZD1222 doses, both the breadth and the depth of spike-specific TCRs were significantly higher than at day 0 and than in MenACWY recipients. Because no day 14 peak-response samples were available, the repertoires could be characterized only after the peak T cell response. Epitopes outside the regions mutated in the B.1.351 and B.1.1.7 variants were reportedly recognized by nearly half of the unique spike-specific TCRs. The vaccine-associated CD4 TCRs covered the entire spike protein, and the dominant responses fell in regions 160-218 and 743-854.

The CDR3 regions of human TCRbeta chains were analyzed by immunosequencing. The paper's data handling went like this. Repertoire TCRs were matched against a reference library of SARS-CoV-2-specific TCRs generated with the MIRA antigen-specificity platform. Breadth was defined as the fraction of unique TCRs that were SARS-CoV-2-associated, and depth was defined as the fraction of total T cells that were SARS-CoV-2-associated. Each spike-specific TCR was assigned to its reactive spike region and to a CD4 or CD8 class using the MIRA data. Log10-transformed breadth and depth values were compared by one-way ANOVA with Sidak's multiple comparisons tests. TCRdb limited this immuneACCESS table to in-frame rearrangements with V and J called. A share of clones is missing; checked studies link under half to unresolved V genes, and the rest is unexplained. The DNA was the basis for D and trimming; V, J and clone size are from that table. Present in this sample are 120,000 to 150,000 clones, around 90% of which were seen just once. 2.5% to 3% of the sample goes to the ten largest clones.

The origin of this receptor is an adult in good health. Source: peripheral blood, taken on day 0 of MenACWY control vaccination.

The CDR3 here reads CAISESMAWTTDTQYF. The sequenced DNA: TGTGCCATCAGTGAGTCGATGGCCTGGACCACAGATACGCAGTATTTT. The chain uses TRBV10-3 and TRBJ2-3; the D segment cannot be called with confidence. From the germline V gene, CDR1 is ENHRY and CDR2 is SYGVKD. Trimming removed 0 bases from V and 2 bases from J, leaving 12 bases between the germline ends. From the cysteine up to the phenylalanine, the CDR3 has a length of 16 residues. Only CDR3 DNA is held: 48 bases, read in frame from base 1.